This T cell receptor (beta chain) is drawn from a study of T-cell reconstitution after alpha-beta-depleted transplantation in children. This clonotype turned up a few times. Researchers prepared the TCRbeta library using unique molecular identifiers, the study reports. TCRdb used MiXCR to reprocess the PCR reads, holding one entry per CDR3 protein. The sample lists about 440,000 distinct CDR3 sequences; over 40% were seen once. Germline V CDR1 and CDR2: MDHEN, SYDVKM. This CDR3 region has 15 residues. With 3 bases removed from V and 5 bases from J, the gap between germline ends came to 15 bases. The chain has TRBV28 and TRBJ2-3, with D perhaps matching TRBD2 (6 bases). The input for sequencing was PBMCs, taken before TCRalphabeta/CD19-depleted stem cell transplant. This receptor was obtained from a girl aged 2-10 years with aplastic anemia, due to receive a stem cell transplant. The CDR3 bases are TGTGCCAGCAGTTTGAGGCAGGGAGGTGAAGATACGCAGTATTTT. Translated, it gives CASSLRQGGEDTQYF.